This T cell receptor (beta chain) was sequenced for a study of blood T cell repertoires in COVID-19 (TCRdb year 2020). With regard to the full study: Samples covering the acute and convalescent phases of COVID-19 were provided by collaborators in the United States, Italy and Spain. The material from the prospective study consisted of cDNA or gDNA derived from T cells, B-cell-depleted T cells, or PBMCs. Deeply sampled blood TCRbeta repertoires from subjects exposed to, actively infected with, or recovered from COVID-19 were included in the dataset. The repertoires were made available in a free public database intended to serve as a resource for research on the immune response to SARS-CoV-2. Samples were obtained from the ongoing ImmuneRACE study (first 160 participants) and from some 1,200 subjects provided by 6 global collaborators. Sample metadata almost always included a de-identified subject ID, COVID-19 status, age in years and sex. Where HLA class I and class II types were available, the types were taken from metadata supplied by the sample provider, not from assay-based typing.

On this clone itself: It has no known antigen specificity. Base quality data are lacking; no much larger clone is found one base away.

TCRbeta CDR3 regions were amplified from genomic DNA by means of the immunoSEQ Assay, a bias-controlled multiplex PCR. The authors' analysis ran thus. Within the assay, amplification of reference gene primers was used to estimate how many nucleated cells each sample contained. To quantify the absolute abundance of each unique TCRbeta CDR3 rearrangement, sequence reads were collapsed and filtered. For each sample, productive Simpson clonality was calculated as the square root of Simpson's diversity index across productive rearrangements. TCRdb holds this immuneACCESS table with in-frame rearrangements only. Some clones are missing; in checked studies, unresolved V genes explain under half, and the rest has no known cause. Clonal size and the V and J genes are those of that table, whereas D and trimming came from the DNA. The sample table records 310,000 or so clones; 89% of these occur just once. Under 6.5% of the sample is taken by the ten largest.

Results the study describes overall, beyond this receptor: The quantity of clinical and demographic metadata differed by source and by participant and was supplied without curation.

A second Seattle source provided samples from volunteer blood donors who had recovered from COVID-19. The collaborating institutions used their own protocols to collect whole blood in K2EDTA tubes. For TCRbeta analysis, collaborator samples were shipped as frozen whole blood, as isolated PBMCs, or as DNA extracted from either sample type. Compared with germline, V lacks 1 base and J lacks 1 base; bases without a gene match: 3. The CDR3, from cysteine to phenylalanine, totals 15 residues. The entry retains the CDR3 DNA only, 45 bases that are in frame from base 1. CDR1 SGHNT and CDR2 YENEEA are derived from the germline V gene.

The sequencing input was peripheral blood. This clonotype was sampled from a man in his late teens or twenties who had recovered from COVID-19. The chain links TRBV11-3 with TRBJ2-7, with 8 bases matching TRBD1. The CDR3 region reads CASSLGQGPSYEQYF. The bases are TGTGCCAGCAGCTTAGGACAGGGGCCTTCCTACGAGCAGTACTTC.